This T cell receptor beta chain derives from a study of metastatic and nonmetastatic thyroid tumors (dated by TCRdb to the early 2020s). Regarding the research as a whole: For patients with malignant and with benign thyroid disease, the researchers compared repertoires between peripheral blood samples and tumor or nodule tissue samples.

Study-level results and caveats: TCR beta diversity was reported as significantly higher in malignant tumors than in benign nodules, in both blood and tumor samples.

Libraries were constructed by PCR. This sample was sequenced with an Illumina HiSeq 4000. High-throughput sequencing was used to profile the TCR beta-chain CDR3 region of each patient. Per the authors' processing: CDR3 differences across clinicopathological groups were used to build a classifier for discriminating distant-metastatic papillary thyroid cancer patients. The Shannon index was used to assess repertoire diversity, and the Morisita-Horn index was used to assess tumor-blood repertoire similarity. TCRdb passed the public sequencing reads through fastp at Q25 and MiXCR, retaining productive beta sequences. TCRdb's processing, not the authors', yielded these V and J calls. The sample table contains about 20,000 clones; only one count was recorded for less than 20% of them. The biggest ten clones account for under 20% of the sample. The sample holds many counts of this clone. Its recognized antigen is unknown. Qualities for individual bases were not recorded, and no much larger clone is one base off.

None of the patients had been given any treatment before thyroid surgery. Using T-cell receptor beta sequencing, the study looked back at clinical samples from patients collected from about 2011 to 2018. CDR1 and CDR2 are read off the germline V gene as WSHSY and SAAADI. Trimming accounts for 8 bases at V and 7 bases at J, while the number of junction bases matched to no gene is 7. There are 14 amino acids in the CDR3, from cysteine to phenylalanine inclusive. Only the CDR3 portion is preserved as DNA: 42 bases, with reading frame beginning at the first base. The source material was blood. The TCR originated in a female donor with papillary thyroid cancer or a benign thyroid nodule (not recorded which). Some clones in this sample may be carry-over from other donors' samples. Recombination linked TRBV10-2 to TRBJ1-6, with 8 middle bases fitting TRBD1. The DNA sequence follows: TGCGCCAGCGGACCGGGACAGGAAAATTCACCCCTCCACTTT. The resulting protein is CASGPGQENSPLHF.